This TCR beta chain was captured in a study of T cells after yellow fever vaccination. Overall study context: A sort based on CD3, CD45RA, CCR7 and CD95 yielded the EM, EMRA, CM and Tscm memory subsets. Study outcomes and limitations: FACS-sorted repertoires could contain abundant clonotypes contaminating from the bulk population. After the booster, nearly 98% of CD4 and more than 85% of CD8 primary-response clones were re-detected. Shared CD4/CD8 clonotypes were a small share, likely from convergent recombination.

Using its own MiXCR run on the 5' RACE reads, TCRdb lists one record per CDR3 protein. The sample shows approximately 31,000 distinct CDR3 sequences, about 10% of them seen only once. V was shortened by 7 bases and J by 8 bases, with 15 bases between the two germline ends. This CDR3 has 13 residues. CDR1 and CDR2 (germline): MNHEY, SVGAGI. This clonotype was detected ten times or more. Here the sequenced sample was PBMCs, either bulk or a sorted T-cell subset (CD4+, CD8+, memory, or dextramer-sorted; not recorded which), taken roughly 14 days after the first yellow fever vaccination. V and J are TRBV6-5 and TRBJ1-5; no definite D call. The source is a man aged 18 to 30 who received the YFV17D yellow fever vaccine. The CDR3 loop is CASNPRPGKPQHF. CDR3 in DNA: TGTGCCAGCAATCCGAGACCGGGGAAGCCCCAGCATTTT.